The 18 T cell receptor beta chains reported below all come from one sample, sequenced in a study of cytomegalovirus exposure and HLA in healthy donors. The PCR contained 60 Vbeta and 13 Jbeta primers. Measured with immunoSEQ multiplex PCR; TCRdb has only the in-frame clones, and not every one. The sample gives around 110,000 clones, 60% to 70% of which show up once; 9.5% is in the top ten. The sequenced sample was PBMCs. These receptors were collected from a woman in her thirties or forties in good health and CMV-seropositive.

This clone was detected only once. The rearrangement joins TRBV9 to TRBJ1-1, with D perhaps matching TRBD1 (6 bases). CDR3 size: 15 residues. The V and J ends lost 5 bases and 4 bases respectively, with 18 bases between them. Germline CDR1 reads SGDLS; CDR2 reads YYNGEE. The DNA for the CDR3 is TGTGCCAGCAGTACTATTTCAGGGGTGGGCACTGAAGCTTTCTTT. Its protein product is CASSTISGVGTEAFF.

The rearrangement links TRBV7-9 to TRBJ2-7, with unresolved D. Per germline, CDR1 SEHNR and CDR2 FQNEAQ (reference sequence). V gave up 1 base and J gave up 4 bases, with 8 bases separating them. The CDR3 is 13 amino acids. As DNA, the CDR3 is TGTGCCAGCAGCTTAGGCAGGATGTACGAGCAGTACTTC. This codes for CASSLGRMYEQYF. Filled out from reference TRBV7-9 and TRBJ2-7, the complete variable domain reads DTGVSQNPRHKITKRGQNVTFRCDPISEHNRLYWYRQTLGQGPEFLTYFQNEAQLEKSRLLSDRFSAERPKGSFSTLEIQRTEQGDSAMYLCASSLGRMYEQYFGPGTRLTVT.

The chain has TRBV6-6 and TRBJ1-2; 7 bases are shared with TRBD1. The germline V gene encodes CDR1 MNHNY and CDR2 SVGAGI (reference sequence). The CDR3 loop spans 14 amino acids. V shed 6 bases and J 3 bases; nucleotides not matched to a gene: 7. In DNA, the CDR3 is TGTGCCAGCAGGAACACCGGGACAGACTATGGCTACACCTTC. Translated: CASRNTGTDYGYTF.

This clone was counted only a few times. The rearrangement links TRBV7-2 to TRBJ1-1; D might be TRBD1 (6 bases). The CDR3 consists of 14 residues. Germline assignment: CDR1 SGHTA and CDR2 FQGNSA. Between the trimmed V and J ends, which lost 3 bases and 5 bases, there was a span of 13 bases. CDR3: CASSFLGAGTEAFF. The CDR3 DNA reads as TGTGCCAGCAGCTTCCTGGGGGCTGGGACTGAAGCTTTCTTT.

The genes are TRBV19 and TRBJ1-4; D may be TRBD1 (6 bases). The CDR3 is made up of 14 amino acids. CDR1 and CDR2 (germline): LNHDA, SQIVND (reference sequence). V dropped 3 bases and J dropped 8 bases, with 13 bases sitting between them. Here the CDR3 reads CASSIGQYREKLFF. The CDR3 DNA is TGTGCCAGTAGTATCGGACAGTATCGCGAAAAACTGTTTTTT. The variable domain in full, completed from reference TRBV19 and TRBJ1-4, reads DGGITQSPKYLFRKEGQNVTLSCEQNLNHDAMYWYRQDPGQGLRLIYYSQIVNDFQKGDIAEGYSVSREKKESFPLTVTSAQKNPTAFYLCASSIGQYREKLFFGSGTQLSVL.

The chain recombines TRBV14 with TRBJ2-1; unclear D gene. The germline V gene encodes CDR1 SGHDN and CDR2 FVKESK. This CDR3 is 12 amino acids long. V shed 8 bases and J shed 1 base, with 6 bases lying between them. Here the CDR3 DNA reads TGTGCCAGCGCGCCGTCCTACAATGAGCAGTTCTTC. Its protein is CASAPSYNEQFF.

V usage is TRBV5-6 and J usage is TRBJ2-3; tentative D call: TRBD2 (5 bases). V was shortened by 5 bases and J by 2 bases, with 9 bases between the two germline ends. The CDR3 has 13 amino acids. Germline lookup yields CDR1 SGHDT and CDR2 YYEEEE. CDR3 bases: TGTGCCAGCAGGCGGACTGTCACAGATACGCAGTATTTT. It yields the protein CASRRTVTDTQYF.

V gene TRBV21-1 combines with J gene TRBJ2-1; the listed D gene, TRBD2, was not tested against the DNA. TRBV21-1 represents a pseudogene. The CDR3 loop spans 21 amino acids. The CDR3 loop is CASSIIPRGWQREGVYNEQFF. The CDR3 coding sequence is TGTGCCAGCAGCATTATCCCGCGAGGGTGGCAGCGGGAAGGGGTTTACAATGAGCAGTTCTTC.

The table lists this clone with a few counts. This sequence joins TRBV28 and TRBJ2-7; 10 nucleotides line up with TRBD1. CDR3 size: 18 residues. Germline V gene lookup returns CDR1 MDHEN and CDR2 SYDVKM. Trimming removed 4 bases from V and 7 bases from J; junction bases left unmatched: 19. The CDR3 DNA sequence: TGTGCCAGCAGTTCTGTGTTGTCCCCTAAGACAGGGGGCGATGAGCAGTACTTC. The encoded protein is CASSSVLSPKTGGDEQYF.

The CDR3 coding sequence is TGTGCCAGCAGTTACGGACAGGGGGGCAACGAGCAGTACTTC. It codes for CASSYGQGGNEQYF. The chain recombines TRBV6-5 with TRBJ2-7, with TRBD1 identical over 10 bases. V shed 2 bases and J 5 bases; nucleotides not matched to a gene: 3. The germline V gene encodes CDR1 MNHEY and CDR2 SVGAGI. This CDR3 region has 14 residues.

The J gene is TRBJ2-7, the V gene TRBV4-3; 7 nucleotides agree with TRBD2. CDR3 length: 14 residues. With V trimmed by 0 bases and J by 3 bases, 2 bases remained unmatched. Per the germline V gene, CDR1 is LGHNA and CDR2 is YSLEER. The DNA for the CDR3 is TGCGCCAGCAGCCAAGATGGCGGGAGCTACGAGCAGTACTTC. This codes for CASSQDGGSYEQYF.

This chain connects TRBV4-1 to TRBJ1-5, with a tentative D call TRBD1 (5 bases). This CDR3 is 13 amino acids long. CDR1 and CDR2 (germline): MGHRA, YSYEKL. Deletions cut 4 bases from V and 2 bases from J, with 6 bases between. The CDR3 sequence: CASSRGGNQPQHF. The DNA for the CDR3 is TGCGCCAGCAGCCGGGGGGGCAATCAGCCCCAGCATTTT.

This clone has a handful of counts. The genes are TRBV6-5 and TRBJ2-7; D is possibly TRBD1 (6 bases). CDR1 is MNHEY, CDR2 SVGAGI, per germline. V lost 4 bases and J 3 bases, leaving 13 bases between the germline ends. The CDR3 extends over 14 amino acids. CDR3 sequence: CASSLIQGNYEQYF. CDR3 DNA sequence: TGTGCCAGCAGTTTGATACAGGGAAACTACGAGCAGTACTTC.

This clone was counted a few times. The rearrangement joins TRBV10-3 to TRBJ2-7; 9 bases map to TRBD1. The V gene's germline CDR1 is ENHRY and CDR2 SYGVKD. V was pared by 4 bases and J by 0 bases, with 22 bases of the junction left unmatched. CDR3 length equals 21 residues. In DNA form, the CDR3 reads TGTGCCATCAGTGGTCGGCCCCGGGACAGGGTTTTTGAGAGGGTCTCCTACGAGCAGTACTTC. Translating gives CAISGRPRDRVFERVSYEQYF.

The chain links TRBV28 to TRBJ1-5; 8 nucleotides line up with TRBD1. Losses at the gene ends were 4 bases for V and 7 bases for J; bases not matched to a gene: 18. CDR1 is MDHEN and CDR2 is SYDVKM in the germline V gene. The CDR3 is 18 amino acids. Here the CDR3 DNA reads TGTGCCAGCAGTTCTTCACAGGGGGTTGGGAGAAATGGACAGCCCCAGCATTTT. Translated: CASSSSQGVGRNGQPQHF.

The V and J genes are TRBV19 and TRBJ1-1, with TRBD1 matching 7 bases. Germline V lookup: CDR1 LNHDA, CDR2 SQIVND (reference sequence). There are 14 residues in the CDR3. V was clipped by 7 bases and J by 2 bases; unmatched bases: 7. CDR3 sequence reads: CASTQGTVNTEAFF. CDR3 DNA sequence: TGTGCCAGTACCCAAGGGACAGTTAACACTGAAGCTTTCTTT.

V is TRBV29-1 and J is TRBJ1-2; a weak D match, TRBD1 (6 bases). The CDR3 has 15 amino acids. Germline CDR1 reads SQVTM; CDR2 reads ANQGSEA. The ends were cut back, 4 bases at V and 8 bases at J, with 23 bases in the middle. The CDR3: CSVVVLEGGREGYTF. The CDR3 region has the DNA TGCAGCGTTGTTGTTCTGGAGGGGGGGAGAGAAGGCTACACCTTC.

The sample holds a few counts of this clone. V and J are TRBV11-2 and TRBJ1-1; 12 bases map to TRBD1. V dropped 2 bases and J dropped 0; count of bases not matched to a gene: 7. Germline lookup yields CDR1 SGHAT and CDR2 FQNNGV. CDR3 length: 18 amino acids. The CDR3 sequence: CASSLWGQGASLNTEAFF. The DNA for the CDR3 is TGTGCCAGCAGCTTATGGGGACAGGGGGCTAGTCTGAACACTGAAGCTTTCTTT.